A selection of T cell receptor beta chains follows, all from one sample in a study of patients and donors after allogeneic stem cell transplantation. TCRdb reanalysed the RT-PCR reads using MiXCR and keeps one entry per CDR3 protein. The sample lists fewer than 200,000 distinct CDR3 sequences, approximately 30% occurring once. Input material: blood, either unsorted or a sorted T cell fraction (not recorded which). The receptors here all came from a human donor who was either an allogeneic HSCT recipient or a stem cell or donor lymphocyte infusion donor (not recorded which). It is not recorded whose cells these are; they may come from a transplant donor. Each CDR3 is given with its conserved first and last residue. Fields, in order: CDR3 DNA, CDR3 protein, clone size, J gene, V gene, D gene. D genes are given only for firm matches. Not every row has a clone size; where given, it reads once, few, many or a size class.

CDR3 DNA: TGTGCCAGCAGTGCAACAGCCGGGGAGCTGTTTTTT
CDR3 protein: CASSATAGELFF
clone size: -
J gene: TRBJ2-2
V gene: TRBV2
D gene: -

CDR3 DNA: TGTGCCAGCAGTGAATACGAACAGCAGTTCTTC
CDR3 protein: CASSEYEQQFF
clone size: few
J gene: TRBJ2-1
V gene: TRBV25-1
D gene: -

CDR3 DNA: TGTGCCTCGAGGGACAGGGCGTCCGGGGAGCTGTTTTTT
CDR3 protein: CASRDRASGELFF
clone size: -
J gene: TRBJ2-2
V gene: TRBV6-5
D gene: TRBD1

CDR3 DNA: TGTGCCAGTATCAAGTGGGAAGATGAGCAGTTCTTC
CDR3 protein: CASIKWEDEQFF
clone size: -
J gene: TRBJ2-1
V gene: TRBV5-5
D gene: -

CDR3 DNA: TGTGCCAGCAGCCCTACACAGGGGGCTTACAATGAGCAGTTCTTC
CDR3 protein: CASSPTQGAYNEQFF
clone size: -
J gene: TRBJ2-1
V gene: TRBV7-2
D gene: TRBD1

CDR3 DNA: TGCGCCAGCAGCCACCAATCAAGGCCGATCGGGAACACCATATATTTT
CDR3 protein: CASSHQSRPIGNTIYF
clone size: many
J gene: TRBJ1-3
V gene: TRBV4-1
D gene: -

CDR3 DNA: TGTGCCAGCAGTTACCACTTCGACAGGGAGGATTCACCCCTCCACTTT
CDR3 protein: CASSYHFDREDSPLHF
clone size: few
J gene: TRBJ1-6
V gene: TRBV6-2/TRBV6-3
D gene: TRBD1

CDR3 DNA: TGTGCCAGCAGCGTAGGAAGGGAGCACAATGGCTACACCTTC
CDR3 protein: CASSVGREHNGYTF
clone size: -
J gene: TRBJ1-2
V gene: TRBV9
D gene: -

CDR3 DNA: TGCGCCAGCAGCCAAATAAATCAGTACTCCTCTAACTATGGCTACACCTTC
CDR3 protein: CASSQINQYSSNYGYTF
clone size: few
J gene: TRBJ1-2
V gene: TRBV4-3
D gene: -

CDR3 DNA: TGTGCCAGCAGCTTGGTGGCGAATAAAAAACTGTTTTTT
CDR3 protein: CASSLVANKKLFF
clone size: few
J gene: TRBJ1-4
V gene: TRBV5-6
D gene: -

CDR3 DNA: TGTGCCAGCAGCTTAGATGGTCTCCCCGGGACAGCTTCGTTT
CDR3 protein: CASSLDGLPGTASF
clone size: few
J gene: TRBJ1-4
V gene: TRBV11-2
D gene: TRBD1

CDR3 DNA: TGCAGTGCTAGGGGACTAGCGGGATCCTCCTACGAGCAGTACTTC
CDR3 protein: CSARGLAGSSYEQYF
clone size: -
J gene: TRBJ2-7
V gene: TRBV20-1
D gene: TRBD2

CDR3 DNA: TGTGCCACCAGTAGATCCTGGGGGAGCTCTGGGGCCAACGTCCTGACTTTC
CDR3 protein: CATSRSWGSSGANVLTF
clone size: few
J gene: TRBJ2-6
V gene: TRBV24-1
D gene: -

CDR3 DNA: TGCGCCAGCTCGGATCCAGGGAAGGGCTACACCTTC
CDR3 protein: CASSDPGKGYTF
clone size: few
J gene: TRBJ1-2
V gene: TRBV5-1
D gene: -

CDR3 DNA: TGTGCCAGCAGCCAAGATCTTAAGGCGGGCAGGGGTGGATGGGAGACCCAGTACTTC
CDR3 protein: CASSQDLKAGRGGWETQYF
clone size: -
J gene: TRBJ2-5
V gene: TRBV3-1
D gene: -

CDR3 DNA: TGCGCCAGCAGCCAAGGAACAGGGGGCTGGACTGAAGCTTTCTTT
CDR3 protein: CASSQGTGGWTEAFF
clone size: -
J gene: TRBJ1-1
V gene: TRBV4-3
D gene: TRBD1

CDR3 DNA: TGCGCCAGCAGCCAAGATCCCCCAGGGATTGGCAGAGAGACCCAGTACTTC
CDR3 protein: CASSQDPPGIGRETQYF
clone size: few
J gene: TRBJ2-5
V gene: TRBV4-3
D gene: -

CDR3 DNA: TGTGCCAGCAGTTACCCACAGGGGGTTAATGAAAAACTGTTTTTT
CDR3 protein: CASSYPQGVNEKLFF
clone size: -
J gene: TRBJ1-4
V gene: TRBV6-6
D gene: TRBD1

CDR3 DNA: TGTGCCAGCAGCCTGGGGGTGACCTATAATTCACCCCTCCACTTT
CDR3 protein: CASSLGVTYNSPLHF
clone size: few
J gene: TRBJ1-6
V gene: TRBV12-3/TRBV12-4
D gene: -

CDR3 DNA: TGTGCCAGCAGCTCCCCCGACAGGGGCCAAGAGACCCAGTACTTC
CDR3 protein: CASSSPDRGQETQYF
clone size: -
J gene: TRBJ2-5
V gene: TRBV7-9
D gene: TRBD1

CDR3 DNA: TGTGCCAGCAGTAACCCCCGGGACAGGGGGCAAGTGAGCAATCAGCCCCAGCATTTT
CDR3 protein: CASSNPRDRGQVSNQPQHF
clone size: -
J gene: TRBJ1-5
V gene: TRBV6-2/TRBV6-3
D gene: TRBD1

CDR3 DNA: TGTGCCAGCCGGGATGGGAATGAGCAGTTCTTC
CDR3 protein: CASRDGNEQFF
clone size: -
J gene: TRBJ2-1
V gene: TRBV7-2
D gene: -

CDR3 DNA: TGTGCCAGCAGCTTAAGGTCCGTACTGGGGCTCGACCGGGACTATAGCTCCTACAATGAGCAGTTCTTC
CDR3 protein: CASSLRSVLGLDRDYSSYNEQFF
clone size: few
J gene: TRBJ2-1
V gene: TRBV7-9
D gene: TRBD2

CDR3 DNA: TGCGCCAGCAGCCACCCATCTAGGGGTCAGCCCCAGCATTTT
CDR3 protein: CASSHPSRGQPQHF
clone size: -
J gene: TRBJ1-5
V gene: TRBV4-1
D gene: -

CDR3 DNA: TGCGCCAGCAGCCAAGCGCCGAGTGTTGAGCAGTTCTTC
CDR3 protein: CASSQAPSVEQFF
clone size: few
J gene: TRBJ2-1
V gene: TRBV4-3
D gene: -

CDR3 DNA: TGTGCCAGCAGCTTAAATCCGGATCAGCCCCAGCATTTT
CDR3 protein: CASSLNPDQPQHF
clone size: few
J gene: TRBJ1-5
V gene: TRBV7-3
D gene: -

CDR3 DNA: TGTGCCAGCAGCGTGGCCCCTTACACCGGGGAGCTGTTTTTT
CDR3 protein: CASSVAPYTGELFF
clone size: -
J gene: TRBJ2-2
V gene: TRBV9
D gene: -

CDR3 DNA: TGTGCCAGCAGTTTAGTGGGTTTTGGCAACACTGAAGCTTTCTTT
CDR3 protein: CASSLVGFGNTEAFF
clone size: many
J gene: TRBJ1-1
V gene: TRBV12-3/TRBV12-4
D gene: -

CDR3 DNA: TGCGCCAGCAGCCAATACCGGGAAGCCAATGAGCAGTTCTTC
CDR3 protein: CASSQYREANEQFF
clone size: -
J gene: TRBJ2-1
V gene: TRBV4-3
D gene: -

CDR3 DNA: TGTGCCAGCAGCTTTCTACGCCGGGGCTGGGGTAGCCAGAATGAGCAGTTCTTC
CDR3 protein: CASSFLRRGWGSQNEQFF
clone size: once
J gene: TRBJ2-1
V gene: TRBV5-6
D gene: -

CDR3 DNA: TGTGCCAGCAGTTTTCTAGCGGGGGCCGAGCAGTACTTC
CDR3 protein: CASSFLAGAEQYF
clone size: -
J gene: TRBJ2-7
V gene: TRBV27
D gene: TRBD2

CDR3 DNA: TGTGCCAGCAGCGACTGGACAACCGCCAATCAGCCCCAGCATTTT
CDR3 protein: CASSDWTTANQPQHF
clone size: many
J gene: TRBJ1-5
V gene: TRBV7-8
D gene: -

CDR3 DNA: TGCGCCAGCAGCCCCTCGGGGGTTGAAGCTTTCTTT
CDR3 protein: CASSPSGVEAFF
clone size: -
J gene: TRBJ1-1
V gene: TRBV5-1
D gene: -

CDR3 DNA: TGTGCCAGCAGTCTAAGCACGGCCCGACTGAGCTCCTACGAGCAGTACTTC
CDR3 protein: CASSLSTARLSSYEQYF
clone size: -
J gene: TRBJ2-7
V gene: TRBV28
D gene: -

CDR3 DNA: TGTGCCAGCAGAGAGCGGGGTCGATATGGCTACACCTTC
CDR3 protein: CASRERGRYGYTF
clone size: few
J gene: TRBJ1-2
V gene: TRBV7-6
D gene: -

CDR3 DNA: TGTGCCAGCAGCACCGTAGCGGGAACCGAAGAGACCCAGTACTTC
CDR3 protein: CASSTVAGTEETQYF
clone size: many
J gene: TRBJ2-5
V gene: TRBV7-2
D gene: TRBD2

CDR3 DNA: TGCAGTGCTAGAGCAGGGGCGTCAGGGGCCAACGTCCTGACTTTC
CDR3 protein: CSARAGASGANVLTF
clone size: -
J gene: TRBJ2-6
V gene: TRBV20-1
D gene: -

CDR3 DNA: TGTGCCAGCAGCCAAGACCCGGGACTAGCGGGAGGAGATGAGCAGTTCTTC
CDR3 protein: CASSQDPGLAGGDEQFF
clone size: few
J gene: TRBJ2-1
V gene: TRBV3-2
D gene: -

CDR3 DNA: TGTGCCTGGAGGACAGGGGACCTTAGCAATCAGCCCCAGCATTTT
CDR3 protein: CAWRTGDLSNQPQHF
clone size: -
J gene: TRBJ1-5
V gene: TRBV30
D gene: TRBD1

CDR3 DNA: TGTGCCAGCAGCTCCGGACAGGGGAAGGGTTTCGACGAGCAGTACTTC
CDR3 protein: CASSSGQGKGFDEQYF
clone size: -
J gene: TRBJ2-7
V gene: TRBV7-6
D gene: TRBD1

CDR3 DNA: TGCGCCAGCAGCTTGGATTTACTGATGGGGGATACGCAGTATTTT
CDR3 protein: CASSLDLLMGDTQYF
clone size: -
J gene: TRBJ2-3
V gene: TRBV5-1
D gene: -

CDR3 DNA: TGCAGTGTGAGGGAGGGAACTAATGAAAAACTGTTTTTT
CDR3 protein: CSVREGTNEKLFF
clone size: few
J gene: TRBJ1-4
V gene: TRBV20-1
D gene: -

CDR3 DNA: TGTGCCAGCAGTTTCGGGACAGCTTTTTCACCCCAGCATTTT
CDR3 protein: CASSFGTAFSPQHF
clone size: -
J gene: TRBJ1-5
V gene: TRBV6-2/TRBV6-3
D gene: TRBD1

CDR3 DNA: TGCAGCGTTCTCGGCCGCCGGGGATCTTTGGACGAGCAGTACTTC
CDR3 protein: CSVLGRRGSLDEQYF
clone size: few
J gene: TRBJ2-7
V gene: TRBV29-1
D gene: -

CDR3 DNA: TGTGCCAGCAGTTTATCGACGGGGTTAGGAGGCTACGAGCAGTACTTC
CDR3 protein: CASSLSTGLGGYEQYF
clone size: -
J gene: TRBJ2-7
V gene: TRBV27
D gene: -